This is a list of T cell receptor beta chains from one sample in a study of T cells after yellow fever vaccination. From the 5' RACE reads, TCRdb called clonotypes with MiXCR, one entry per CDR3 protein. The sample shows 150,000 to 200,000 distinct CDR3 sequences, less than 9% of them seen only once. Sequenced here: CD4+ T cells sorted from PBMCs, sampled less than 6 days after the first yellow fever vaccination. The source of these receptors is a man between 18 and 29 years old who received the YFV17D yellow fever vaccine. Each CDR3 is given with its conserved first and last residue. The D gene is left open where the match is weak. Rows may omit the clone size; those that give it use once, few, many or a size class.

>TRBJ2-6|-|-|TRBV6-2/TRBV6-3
TGTGCCAGCAGTTCCCGGGGGTCGACAGGGTTCTTCTCTGGGGCCAACGTCCTGACTTTC
CASSSRGSTGFFSGANVLTF
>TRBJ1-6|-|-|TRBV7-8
TGTGCCAGCAATCTTCAGGCCCAGGGCGTGTATAATTCACCCCTCCACTTT
CASNLQAQGVYNSPLHF
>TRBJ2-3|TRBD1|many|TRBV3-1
TGTGCCAGCAGCCACCGGACAGGGGGTATGGATACGCAGTATTTT
CASSHRTGGMDTQYF
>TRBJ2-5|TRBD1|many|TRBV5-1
TGCGCCAGCAGATTACAGGGGGCTCAAGAGACCCAGTACTTC
CASRLQGAQETQYF
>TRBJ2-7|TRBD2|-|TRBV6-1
TGTGCCAGCACGCCCAGGGAAGCGGGGGGCGAGCAGTACTTC
CASTPREAGGEQYF
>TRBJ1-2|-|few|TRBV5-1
TGCGCCAGCAGCTTGGAGGGGAAAGCTAACTATGGCTACACCTTC
CASSLEGKANYGYTF
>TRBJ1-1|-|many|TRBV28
TGTGCCAGCAGTTTATACCAAGTTGTGGGAGAAGCTTTCTTT
CASSLYQVVGEAFF
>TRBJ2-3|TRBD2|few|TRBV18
TGTGCCAGCTCACCAGATGGCGGGGGGATCCGAGGAGATACGCAGTATTTT
CASSPDGGGIRGDTQYF
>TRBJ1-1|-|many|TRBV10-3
TGTGCCATCAGTCTAGCAGGGATGAACACTGAAGCTTTCTTT
CAISLAGMNTEAFF
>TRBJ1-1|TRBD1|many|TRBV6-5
TGTGCCAGCGCATGGCTACCGCAGGGGGGAGGGGGAGCTTTCTTT
CASAWLPQGGGGAFF
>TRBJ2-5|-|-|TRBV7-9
TGTGCCAGCAGCTTTTCTGTCCCTCAAGAGACCCAGTACTTC
CASSFSVPQETQYF
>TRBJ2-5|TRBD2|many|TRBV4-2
TGTGCCAGCAGCCAAGCTGGAGCGGGGGGGTACCAAGAGACCCAGTACTTC
CASSQAGAGGYQETQYF
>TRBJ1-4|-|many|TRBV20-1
TGCAGTGCTAGAGATTTAACTTCGAGAGGGGAAAAACTGTTTTTT
CSARDLTSRGEKLFF
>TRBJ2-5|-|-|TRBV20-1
TGCAGTGCTGCCCGTGGGGGAGAGACCCAGTACTTC
CSAARGGETQYF
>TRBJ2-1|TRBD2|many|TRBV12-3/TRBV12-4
TGTGCCAGCAACTGGGGTAGCGGGGGCTACAATGAGCAGTTCTTC
CASNWGSGGYNEQFF
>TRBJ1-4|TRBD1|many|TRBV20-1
TGCAGTGCTACAGGGGGAGGCGTAGGCGAAAAACTGTTTTTT
CSATGGGVGEKLFF
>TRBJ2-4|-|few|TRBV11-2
TGTGCCAGCAGCCCTACCTTAAACATTCAGTACTTC
CASSPTLNIQYF
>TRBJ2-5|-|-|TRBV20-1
TGCAGTGCTGGGACGGTACAAGAGACCCAGTACTTC
CSAGTVQETQYF
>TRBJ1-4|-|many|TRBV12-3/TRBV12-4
TGTGCCAGCCTATCAGGGGTCCCTAATGAAAAACTGTTTTTT
CASLSGVPNEKLFF
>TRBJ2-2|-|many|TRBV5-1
TGCGCCAGCAGCTTCGGAGGGGGGGACACCGGGGAGCTGTTTTTT
CASSFGGGDTGELFF
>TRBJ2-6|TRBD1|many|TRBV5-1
TGCGCCAGCAGCTTGGGACAGGGTGGGTCTGGGGCCAACGTCCTGACTTTC
CASSLGQGGSGANVLTF
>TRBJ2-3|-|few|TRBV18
TGTGCCAGCTCACCAACGGGACACGTAAGAACAGATACGCAGTATTTT
CASSPTGHVRTDTQYF
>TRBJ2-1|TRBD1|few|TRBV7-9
TGTGCCAGCAGCCCGTTACAGGACAGGGAAGGTGAGCAGTTCTTC
CASSPLQDREGEQFF
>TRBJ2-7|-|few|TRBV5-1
TGCGCCAGCAGCGGCGGGACCCTGGGGTACGAGCAGTACTTC
CASSGGTLGYEQYF
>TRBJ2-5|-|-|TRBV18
TGTGCCAGCTCGGGTCCCGAGGAGACCCAGTACTTC
CASSGPEETQYF
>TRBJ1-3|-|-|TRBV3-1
TGTGCCAGCAGCCAAGCTGTGAGAAACACCATATATTTT
CASSQAVRNTIYF
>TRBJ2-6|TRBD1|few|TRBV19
TGTGCCAGTAGTAAGGGACAGGTGAAATCTGGGGCCAACGTCCTGACTTTC
CASSKGQVKSGANVLTF
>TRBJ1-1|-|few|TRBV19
TGTGCCAGTATGGCAGGCAAACCGAACACTGAAGCTTTCTTT
CASMAGKPNTEAFF
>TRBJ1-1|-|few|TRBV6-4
TGTGCCAGCAGTGACTTAGGAGAAATTAACACTGAAGCTTTCTTT
CASSDLGEINTEAFF